These T cell receptor beta chains were read from a single sample in a study of shared clonotypes between healthy human individuals. Profiled with immunoSEQ multiplex PCR; TCRdb holds only in-frame clones, not every one. The data hold about 2.3 million clones, with approximately 93% observed a single time. Sequencing was performed on naive CD4+ T cells from PBMCs. The receptors stem from a man aged 18 to 29 in good health. Some clones in this sample may be carry-over from other donors' samples. Each CDR3 is given with its conserved first and last residue. A D gene is named only where the DNA matches it firmly. Rows may omit the clone size; those that give it use once, few, many or a size class.

TRBV7-6	few	TRBJ1-1	13	NA	CASSLAPNTEAFF	TGTGCCAGCAGCTTAGCCCCGAACACTGAAGCTTTCTTT
TRBV7-9	NA	TRBJ2-5	18	TRBD2	CASSLWTSGRAAMGTQYF	TGTGCCAGCAGCCTTTGGACTAGCGGGAGGGCAGCGATGGGGACCCAGTACTTC
TRBV29-1	NA	TRBJ2-3	16	TRBD1	CSVGNRTGPTLGTQYF	TGCAGCGTTGGAAACCGGACAGGACCAACCCTGGGTACGCAGTATTTT
TRBV30	NA	TRBJ2-7	14	TRBD1	CAWSEGGSSYEQYF	TGTGCCTGGAGTGAAGGGGGCTCCTCCTACGAGCAGTACTTC
TRBV5-6	NA	TRBJ2-3	15	NA	CASSGGRVTTDTQYF	TGTGCCAGCAGTGGAGGCCGGGTGACTACAGATACGCAGTATTTT
TRBV25-1	NA	TRBJ1-6	15	NA	CASSVGTADNSPLHF	TGTGCCAGCAGTGTTGGGACCGCTGATAATTCACCCCTCCACTTT
TRBV6-5	once	TRBJ2-4	15	NA	CASSTTGVAKNIQYF	TGTGCCAGCAGCACAACAGGAGTAGCCAAAAACATTCAGTACTTC
TRBV10-3	NA	TRBJ2-5	13	NA	CASSITGEETQYF	TGTGCCAGTTCCATCACCGGAGAAGAGACCCAGTACTTC
TRBV7-6	NA	TRBJ2-1	14	NA	CASSLAFDPSGQFF	TGTGCCAGCAGCTTAGCGTTTGACCCTTCGGGGCAGTTCTTC
TRBV9	NA	TRBJ2-7	16	TRBD2	CASSPGSWRESYEQYF	TGTGCCAGCAGCCCTGGAAGTTGGCGGGAGTCCTACGAGCAGTACTTC
TRBV5-1	NA	TRBJ2-2	15	NA	CASSSPGTTAGELFF	TGCGCCAGCAGCTCCCCCGGGACGACAGCCGGGGAGCTGTTTTTT
TRBV20-1	once	TRBJ1-3	11	NA	CSAVVGNTIYF	TGCAGTGCAGTGGTTGGAAACACCATATATTTT
TRBV7-8	few	TRBJ1-2	13	TRBD1	CASSLGQGYGYTF	TGTGCCAGCAGCTTGGGACAGGGGTATGGCTACACCTTC
TRBV9	NA	TRBJ2-7	15	TRBD2	CASSPGTSGIYEQYF	TGTGCCAGCAGCCCCGGGACTAGCGGGATCTACGAGCAGTACTTC
TRBV18	NA	TRBJ1-3	13	NA	CASSQGAGNTIYF	TGTGCCAGCTCACAGGGGGCTGGAAACACCATATATTTT
TRBV30	NA	TRBJ2-7	14	NA	CAWGAGGRQAEQYF	TGTGCCTGGGGCGCCGGGGGGCGGCAGGCGGAGCAGTACTTC
TRBV6-1	NA	TRBJ1-2	15	TRBD1	CASSAQGTGQYGYTF	TGTGCCAGCAGTGCTCAAGGGACAGGACAATATGGCTACACCTTC